This T cell receptor beta chain is drawn from a study of T cell responses to AZD1222 COVID-19 vaccine. Overall study context: Pooled samples include second doses given at about 4 or 12 weeks. Regarding the study as a whole: Baseline seropositivity characterized only six AZD1222 recipients. Donors were chiefly white British, with a greater number of females, and clonal diversity was perhaps underestimated.

Details on this clone: What it binds is unknown.

Profiling relied on immunoSEQ multiplex PCR, and the TCRdb table lists in-frame clones only, not all of them. The profile shows more than 100,000 clones, more than 90% of them singletons. Per the germline V gene, CDR1 is LNHDA and CDR2 is SQIVND (reference sequence). V lost 5 bases, J lost 7 bases, and 23 bases stayed unmatched. This CDR3 comprises 18 residues. The sequenced sample was peripheral blood, obtained on day 0 of AZD1222 vaccination. V gene TRBV19 combines with J gene TRBJ2-7; the match to TRBD1 covers 7 bases. The clonotype comes from an adult in good health. This chain's CDR3 is CASSLSPPDRRKFWEQYF. In DNA form, the CDR3 reads TGTGCCAGTAGTCTTAGTCCCCCGGACAGGCGGAAGTTTTGGGAGCAGTACTTC.